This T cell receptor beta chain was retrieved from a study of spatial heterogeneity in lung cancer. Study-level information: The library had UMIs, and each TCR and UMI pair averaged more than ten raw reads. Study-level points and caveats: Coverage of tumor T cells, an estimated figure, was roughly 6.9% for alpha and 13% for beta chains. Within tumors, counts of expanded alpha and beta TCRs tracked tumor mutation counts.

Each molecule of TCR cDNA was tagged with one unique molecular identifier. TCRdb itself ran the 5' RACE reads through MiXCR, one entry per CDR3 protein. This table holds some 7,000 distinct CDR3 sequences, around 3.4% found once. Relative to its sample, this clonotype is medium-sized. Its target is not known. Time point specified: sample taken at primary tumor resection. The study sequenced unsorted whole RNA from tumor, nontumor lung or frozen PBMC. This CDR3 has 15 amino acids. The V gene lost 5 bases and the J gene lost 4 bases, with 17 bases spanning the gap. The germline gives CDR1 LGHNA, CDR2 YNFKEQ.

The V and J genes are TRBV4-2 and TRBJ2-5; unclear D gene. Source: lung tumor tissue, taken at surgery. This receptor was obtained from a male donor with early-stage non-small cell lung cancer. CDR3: CASSYLGPGGETQYF. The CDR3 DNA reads TGTGCCAGCAGCTACCTGGGCCCGGGCGGAGAGACCCAGTACTTC.